This T cell receptor (beta chain) was captured by sequencing in a study of blood T cells in healthy people across ages (dated by TCRdb to about 2015). Regarding the research as a whole: In model experiments, template switching captured about one uniquely barcoded TCR beta cDNA molecule for every two T cells. Age-related changes in TCR beta repertoire diversity were measured in the study by deep sequencing normalized with unique cDNA molecular identifiers. Donors were grouped into four age groups: young (average approximately 16 years), middle-aged (under 40), aged (around 60) and long-lived (82). Donors of different ages were randomly distributed across sequencing lanes to avoid experimental bias. For two donors (one aged 18 to 30 and one aged 80 or older), the study analyzed two additional independent replicas of 1 million unique cDNA reads from the same blood draw.

The V end loses 4 bases and the J end loses 5 bases, and a stretch of 14 bases separates them. From its cysteine to its phenylalanine, the CDR3 spans 14 amino acids. The only DNA kept is the CDR3, 42 bases in frame from the first base. From a lookup of the germline V gene (reference sequence), CDR1 and CDR2 are SEHNR and FQNEAQ. This clonotype was seen repeatedly, ten times or more. It has no known antigen specificity. Base qualities were left out, and no much larger clone turns up one base away. Broad study findings and their caveats: Because profiling used bulk unsorted PBMCs, naive and antigen-experienced compartments could not be compared conclusively. Because the CMV infection status of the donors was unknown, age-related changes in expanded clonotypes may potentially have been confounded. Observed TCR beta diversity correlated strongly with the percentage of naive T cells measured by flow cytometry. Observed TCR beta diversity per million T cells fell roughly linearly with age, and a significant reduction was already apparent by age approximately 41. Compared with the aged group, the long-lived group had more naive CD4+ T cells, fewer expanded clones and increased TCR diversity, suggesting age selection. Estimates of total diversity based on one million sequenced T cells were regarded as lower bounds and as underestimates.

The approximately 40 donors, aged about 6 to 95 years, were systemically healthy Caucasian individuals from Russia. Each donor gave ten milliliters of peripheral blood, drawn into EDTA-treated Vacutainer tubes. Ficoll-Paque density-gradient centrifugation was used to isolate PBMCs, with at least 6.5 million per sample. Total RNA, at least 5 micrograms per sample, was extracted from PBMCs with Trizol reagent. For every donor, flow cytometry on a PBMC aliquot measured the percentage of naive CD45RAhigh/CD27high T cells. Library construction relied on 5' RACE. TCRdb records Illumina HiSeq 2500 as the sequencer. A second roughly 6 to 11 cycle PCR used a sample-barcoded 5' primer and a J-beta primer mix. A template-switch 5' adaptor carrying 12 random nucleotides introduced a unique molecular identifier onto each TCR beta cDNA molecule. Each sample yielded at least 2.5 million CDR3-containing paired-end reads. All of the RNA was converted into first-strand cDNA using the Mint cDNA synthesis kit, with a TRBC-specific oligonucleotide serving as the primer. After uracil-DNA glycosylase treatment, a first 18-cycle PCR used universal primers M1SS and BC2_uni_R on all cDNA. In the authors' own workflow: For normalization, 1 million high-quality reads were randomly selected from each sample, with every read carrying a distinct molecular identifier. Instead of being binned into consensus sequences, reads that shared molecular identifiers were thrown out. MiTCR, run with a Q25 quality threshold and the strictest error-elimination algorithm, handled CDR3 identification, clonotype clustering and error correction. A nonparametric unseen species model using Euler transformation provided a lower-bound estimate of total TCR beta diversity. TCRdb reran the public reads through fastp at Q25 and MiXCR, keeping productive beta chains. One record per CDR3 amino acid sequence lists the most common genes and DNA. TCRdb's processing, not the authors' own work, is the source of the V and J calls. This sample lists 550,000 to 600,000 distinct CDR3 sequences; 27% were detected once. Together, the top ten hold approximately 17% of the sample.

The source is a woman in her seventies in good health. Sequencing was performed on blood. The V gene is TRBV7-9 and the J gene is TRBJ2-5, with TRBD1 as a weak D call on 6 bases. The CDR3 protein sequence reads: CASSWDTFSETQYF. Read as DNA, the sequence is TGTGCCAGCAGCTGGGACACCTTTAGTGAGACCCAGTACTTC.